This is a list of T cell receptor beta chains from one sample in a study of blood T cells in healthy people across ages. TCRdb used MiXCR to reprocess the 5' RACE reads, holding one entry per CDR3 protein. Of over 600,000 distinct CDR3 sequences in the sample, over 40% are singletons; the top ten hold 25% to 35%. Material for sequencing was blood. These receptors were taken from a man at least 80 years old in good health. The CDR3 runs from the conserved cysteine through the conserved F or W. D genes are given only for firm matches. Clone sizes are given selectively: once, few, many, or a class where the clone is expanded.

many | TRBJ2-3 | TRBV12-3/TRBV12-4 | . | TGTGCCAGCAGTTTCCTGGATACGCAGTATTTT | CASSFLDTQYF
. | TRBJ1-2 | TRBV7-2 | TRBD1 | TGTGCCAGCAGCTTAAGCACGGACAGGGCGGGTGGCTACACCTTC | CASSLSTDRAGGYTF
. | TRBJ2-7 | TRBV4-1 | TRBD2 | TGCGCCAGCAGCCCCGCGAACCTTGAGGGGCCTTCTAGCGGGAGGTCATACTGGAGGAATGAGCAGTACTTC | CASSPANLEGPSSGRSYWRNEQYF
. | TRBJ2-7 | TRBV20-1 | TRBD2 | TGCAGTGCTTCTCTTATAGGGACTAGCGGATTTTCCTACGAGCAGTACTTC | CSASLIGTSGFSYEQYF
. | TRBJ2-1 | TRBV7-9 | . | TGTGCCAGCAGAACAGGGAATGGGCAGTTCTTC | CASRTGNGQFF
few | TRBJ2-7 | TRBV10-3 | TRBD1 | TGTGCCATCAGTGAGCGAGGACAGGGTTCCTACGAGCAGTACTTC | CAISERGQGSYEQYF
many | TRBJ2-6 | TRBV6-5 | TRBD2 | TGTGCCAGCAGTTACTGGGTCGGGGAGGGGTCTGGGGCCAACGTCCTGACTTTC | CASSYWVGEGSGANVLTF
. | TRBJ1-2 | TRBV11-2 | . | TGTGCCAGCAGCTTATCGACATTCTCAGGAGGCTACACCTTC | CASSLSTFSGGYTF
few | TRBJ2-4 | TRBV12-3/TRBV12-4 | . | TGTGCCAGCAAAGAGGGGGGGGGCAAAAACATTCAGTACTTC | CASKEGGGKNIQYF
few | TRBJ2-7 | TRBV6-5 | . | TGTGCCAGCCGCGCGGAGCAGCCGATCTACGAGCAGTACTTC | CASRAEQPIYEQYF
few | TRBJ1-2 | TRBV7-9 | TRBD1 | TGTGCCAGCAGCTTAGAGGGGGCGCGGTCTGGCGGCTACACCTTC | CASSLEGARSGGYTF
. | TRBJ1-5 | TRBV4-3 | . | TGCGCCAGCAGCCAAGAAGCAGGGAGGCCTTATCAGCCCCAGCATTTT | CASSQEAGRPYQPQHF
. | TRBJ2-3 | TRBV6-5 | . | TGTGCCAGCAGCTGTGGTCCCGGCACAGATACGCAGTATTTT | CASSCGPGTDTQYF
. | TRBJ2-1 | TRBV7-9 | . | TGTGCCAGCAGCTTGGGGGGGGGCGGTGAGCAGTTCTTC | CASSLGGGGEQFF
. | TRBJ2-3 | TRBV3-1 | TRBD2 | TGTGCCAGCAGCCAAGACGGCGGGGGGGCAATAGATACGCAGTATTTT | CASSQDGGGAIDTQYF
. | TRBJ2-7 | TRBV4-1 | . | TGCGCCAGCAGCCTCGGGAGCGCGACGGGGAATGAGCAGTACTTC | CASSLGSATGNEQYF
once | TRBJ1-1 | TRBV30 | . | TGTGCCTGGAGTGTCTACGACAGGAACACTGAAGCTTTCTTT | CAWSVYDRNTEAFF
few | TRBJ2-5 | TRBV2 | . | TGTGCCAGCAGTGATTTTAGCAGGGGACAAGAGACCCAGTACTTC | CASSDFSRGQETQYF
. | TRBJ2-7 | TRBV7-9 | . | TGTGCCAGCAGTGAATGGGACGGAGTCCCGCATGGGCAGTACTTC | CASSEWDGVPHGQYF
few | TRBJ1-5 | TRBV6-6 | . | TGTGCCGGCAGTCCCTTGTTTGCGGACATTAGCAATCAGCCCCAGCATTTT | CAGSPLFADISNQPQHF
. | TRBJ2-5 | TRBV5-1 | . | TGCGCCAGCAGCTTGGGAGGGGCGAGGGAGACCCAGTACTTC | CASSLGGARETQYF
. | TRBJ1-2 | TRBV7-2 | . | TGTGCCAGCAGCTTAGTGTCGTTAGGCGGGGGCTACACCTTC | CASSLVSLGGGYTF
few | TRBJ1-1 | TRBV25-1 | TRBD1 | TGTGCCAGCAGAGGGGAGGGGGCTAGCACTGAAGCTTTCTTT | CASRGEGASTEAFF
few | TRBJ2-1 | TRBV7-9 | . | TGTGCCAGCAGCTCCCTCCTCGGACAGCCACCTAACAATGAGCAGTTCTTC | CASSSLLGQPPNNEQFF
. | TRBJ2-6 | TRBV5-6 | TRBD1 | TGTGCCAGCAGCTCCCAGGACAGGGCGATTAGTGGGGCCAACGTCCTGACTTTC | CASSSQDRAISGANVLTF
. | TRBJ2-4 | TRBV15 | . | TGTGCCACGGGACTCTTAGGGGAGCAGTACTTC | CATGLLGEQYF
. | TRBJ2-7 | TRBV7-2 | . | TGTGCCAGCAGCTCCCCGGCCGTCTACGAGCAGTACTTC | CASSSPAVYEQYF
. | TRBJ2-2 | TRBV7-9 | . | TGTGCCAGCAGCCTGCTCGGGCAGCCGAACACCGGGGAGCTGTTTTTT | CASSLLGQPNTGELFF
. | TRBJ2-4 | TRBV2 | . | TGTGCCAGCGAATCTGGACGGGCGTACTTC | CASESGRAYF
. | TRBJ2-3 | TRBV27 | TRBD2 | TGTGCCAGCAGTTTCGACGGGGCTAGCGGGAGGACTAGCACAGATACGCAGTATTTT | CASSFDGASGRTSTDTQYF
few | TRBJ2-5 | TRBV6-5 | . | TGTGCCAGCAGTTACTATGCAGCACGGGAGACCCAGTACTTC | CASSYYAARETQYF
. | TRBJ2-5 | TRBV7-2 | TRBD2 | TGTGCCAGCAGCCGGACTAGCGGTTATGAGACCCAGTACTTC | CASSRTSGYETQYF
. | TRBJ1-1 | TRBV12-5 | . | TGTGCTAGTGCTAAGTCGGAGAACACTGAAGCTTTCTTT | CASAKSENTEAFF
few | TRBJ2-1 | TRBV9 | . | TGTGCCAGCAGTTTATCCGGGGATGAGCAGTTCTTC | CASSLSGDEQFF
. | TRBJ2-3 | TRBV6-6 | TRBD2 | TGTGCCAGCAGCCCCAGAGGGTTAGCGGGGGCCACAGATACGCAGTATTTT | CASSPRGLAGATDTQYF
. | TRBJ2-7 | TRBV7-6 | TRBD2 | TGTGCCAGCAGCTCCGCTCCAGCGGGAGTCCGCCACGAGCAGTACTTC | CASSSAPAGVRHEQYF
many | TRBJ1-1 | TRBV7-2 | . | TGTGCCAGCAGCCGGAATGCGGGTAACATGAACACTGAAGCTTTCTTT | CASSRNAGNMNTEAFF
. | TRBJ2-3 | TRBV7-9 | TRBD2 | TGTGCCAGCAGCAAAGCGGGAGGACACACAGATACGCAGTATTTT | CASSKAGGHTDTQYF
. | TRBJ2-7 | TRBV15 | . | TGTGCCACCAGCACCGGACGGGGCTCCTACAATGAGCAGTACTTC | CATSTGRGSYNEQYF
few | TRBJ2-5 | TRBV20-1 | TRBD1 | TGCAGTGCTACTGATACAGGGGCGCAAGAGACCCAGTACTTC | CSATDTGAQETQYF
. | TRBJ2-7 | TRBV20-1 | . | TGCAGTGCCCCTAAGTCCGAGATTAGACCCTACGAGCAGTACTTC | CSAPKSEIRPYEQYF
. | TRBJ1-1 | TRBV7-9 | . | TGTGCCAGCAGCTACCCCCGTGGGGAGGGCACTGAAGCTTTCTTT | CASSYPRGEGTEAFF
. | TRBJ1-4 | TRBV4-3 | . | TGCGCCAGCAGCCAAGAAGGAGCAGGACCTATGGGGGAAAAACTGTTTTTT | CASSQEGAGPMGEKLFF